This T cell receptor (beta chain) was identified during a study of PD-L1 blockade in urothelial cancer. At the level of the study: Blood was analyzed 3 weeks (second dose) and 6 weeks after treatment start.

Germline V CDR1 and CDR2: MDHEN, SYDVKM. The CDR3 spans 19 residues. V was cut by 3 bases and J by 5 bases, with 25 bases left in between. The data were produced by immunoSEQ multiplex PCR, yet TCRdb's version contains in-frame clones alone and is incomplete. The sample yields 43,000 or so clones, approximately 80% seen once. As for time point: pretreatment peripheral blood. Patients suffered from locally advanced or metastatic urothelial carcinoma. This TCR was recovered from a man aged 55 to 70 with urothelial cancer. The sample here was PBMCs, taken around atezolizumab (anti-PD-L1) treatment. V and J are TRBV28 and TRBJ1-4; no clear D. As DNA, the CDR3 is TGTGCCAGCAGTTTTAACCGCCACAGCACGAGTGCCATCAATGAAAAACTGTTTTTT. Encoded protein: CASSFNRHSTSAINEKLFF.